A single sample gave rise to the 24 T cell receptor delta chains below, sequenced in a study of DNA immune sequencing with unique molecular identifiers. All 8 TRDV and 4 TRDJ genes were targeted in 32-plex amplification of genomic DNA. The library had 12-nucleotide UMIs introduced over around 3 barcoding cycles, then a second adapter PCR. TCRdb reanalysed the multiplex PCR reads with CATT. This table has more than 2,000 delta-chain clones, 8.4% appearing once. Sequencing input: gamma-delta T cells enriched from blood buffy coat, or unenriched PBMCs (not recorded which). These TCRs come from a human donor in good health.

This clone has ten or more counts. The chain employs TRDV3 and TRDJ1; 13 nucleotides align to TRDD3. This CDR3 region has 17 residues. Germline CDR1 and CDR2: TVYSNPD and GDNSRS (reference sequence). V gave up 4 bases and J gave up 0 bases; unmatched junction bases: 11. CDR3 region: CASTVLGDTGHTDKLIF. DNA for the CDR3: TGTGCCTCAACGGTACTGGGGGATACGGGGCACACCGATAAACTCATCTTT.

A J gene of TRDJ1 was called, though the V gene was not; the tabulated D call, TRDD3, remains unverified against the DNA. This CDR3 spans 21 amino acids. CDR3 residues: CACEPYRLRGGGIRGTDKLIF. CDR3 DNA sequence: TGTGCCTGTGAGCCGTATCGGCTTCGGGGGGGGGGGATACGTGGCACCGATAAACTCATCTTT.

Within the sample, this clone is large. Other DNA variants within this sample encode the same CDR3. The CDR3 protein is CACDTVKLGDTGTDKLIF. The DNA of the CDR3 is TGTGCCTGTGACACCGTAAAACTGGGGGATACTGGGACCGATAAACTCATCTTT. This sequence joins TRDV2 and TRDJ1; 12 positions match TRDD3. Trimming cost V 0 bases and J 2 bases; bases outside gene matches: 9. CDR1 is GEAIGNYY, CDR2 EKD, per germline. The CDR3 length is 18 residues.

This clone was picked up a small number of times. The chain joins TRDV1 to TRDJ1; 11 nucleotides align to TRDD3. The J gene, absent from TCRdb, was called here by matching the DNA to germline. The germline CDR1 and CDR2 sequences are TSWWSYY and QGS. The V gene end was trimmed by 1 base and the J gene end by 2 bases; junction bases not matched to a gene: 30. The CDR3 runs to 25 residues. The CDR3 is CALGERAGWGAASVLGDSWTDKLIF. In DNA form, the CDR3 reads TGTGCTCTTGGGGAACGAGCCGGGTGGGGAGCTGCGTCGGTACTGGGGGATAGTTGGACCGATAAACTCATCTTT.

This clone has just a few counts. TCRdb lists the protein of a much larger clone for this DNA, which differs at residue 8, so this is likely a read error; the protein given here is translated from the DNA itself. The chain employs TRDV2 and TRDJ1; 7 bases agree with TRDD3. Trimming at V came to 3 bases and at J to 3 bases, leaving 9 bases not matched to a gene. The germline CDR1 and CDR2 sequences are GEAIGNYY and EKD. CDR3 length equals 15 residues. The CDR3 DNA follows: TGTGCCTGTGACCCACTGGGGAATAAATCCGATAAACTCATCTTT. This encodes CACDPLGNKSDKLIF.

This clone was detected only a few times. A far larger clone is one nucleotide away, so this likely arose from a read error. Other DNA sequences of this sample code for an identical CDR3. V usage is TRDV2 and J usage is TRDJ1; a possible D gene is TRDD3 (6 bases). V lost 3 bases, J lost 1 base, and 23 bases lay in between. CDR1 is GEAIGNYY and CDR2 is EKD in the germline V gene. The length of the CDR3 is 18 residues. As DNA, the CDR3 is TGTGCCTGTGACCTTCTGGGTGATACGCTTCTTACCACCGATAAACTCATCTTT. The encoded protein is CACDLLGDTLLTTDKLIF.

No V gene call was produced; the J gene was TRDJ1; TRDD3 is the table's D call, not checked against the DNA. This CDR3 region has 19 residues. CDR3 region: CACDSAARKVLGDTDKLIF. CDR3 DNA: TGTGCCTGTGACTCCGCCGCCCGGAAAGTACTGGGGGACACCGATAAACTCATCTTT.

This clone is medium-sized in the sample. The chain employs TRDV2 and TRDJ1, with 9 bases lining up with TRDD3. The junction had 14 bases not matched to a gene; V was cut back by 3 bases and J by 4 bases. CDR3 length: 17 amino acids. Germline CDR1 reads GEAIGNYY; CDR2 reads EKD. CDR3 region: CACDGVTGGPEGDKLIF. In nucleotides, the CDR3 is TGTGCCTGTGACGGCGTTACTGGGGGACCAGAGGGCGATAAACTCATCTTT.

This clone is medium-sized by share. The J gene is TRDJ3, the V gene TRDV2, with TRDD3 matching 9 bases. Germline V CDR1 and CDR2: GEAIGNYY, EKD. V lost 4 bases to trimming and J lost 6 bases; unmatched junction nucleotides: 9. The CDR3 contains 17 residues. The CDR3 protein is CACDGAGGSPDTRQMFF. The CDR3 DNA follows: TGTGCCTGTGATGGGGCTGGGGGATCCCCGGACACCCGACAGATGTTTTTC.

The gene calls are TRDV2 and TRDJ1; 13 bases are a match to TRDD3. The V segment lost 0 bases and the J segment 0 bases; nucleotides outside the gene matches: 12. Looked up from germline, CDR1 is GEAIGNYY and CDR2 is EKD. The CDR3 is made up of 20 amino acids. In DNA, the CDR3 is TGTGCCTGTGACACCGGGGGGACTGGGGGATACGCAAAGTACACCGATAAACTCATCTTT. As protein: CACDTGGTGGYAKYTDKLIF.

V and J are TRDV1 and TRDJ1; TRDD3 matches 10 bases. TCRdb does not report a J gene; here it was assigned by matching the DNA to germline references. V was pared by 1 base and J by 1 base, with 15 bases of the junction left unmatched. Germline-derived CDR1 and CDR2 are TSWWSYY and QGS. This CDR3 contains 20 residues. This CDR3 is CALGERGLSGGYGLTDKLIF. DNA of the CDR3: TGTGCTCTTGGGGAACGCGGCCTTTCTGGGGGATATGGGCTCACCGATAAACTCATCTTT.

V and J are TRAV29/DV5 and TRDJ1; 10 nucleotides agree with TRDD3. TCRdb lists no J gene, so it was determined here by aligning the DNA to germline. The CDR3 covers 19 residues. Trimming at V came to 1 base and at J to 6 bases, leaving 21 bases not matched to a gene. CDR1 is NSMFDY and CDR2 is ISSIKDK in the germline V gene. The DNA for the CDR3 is TGTGCAGCAAGCACTGCTTTTTTCCTACAGTGGGGGATACCTAATAAACTCATCTTT. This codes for CAASTAFFLQWGIPNKLIF.

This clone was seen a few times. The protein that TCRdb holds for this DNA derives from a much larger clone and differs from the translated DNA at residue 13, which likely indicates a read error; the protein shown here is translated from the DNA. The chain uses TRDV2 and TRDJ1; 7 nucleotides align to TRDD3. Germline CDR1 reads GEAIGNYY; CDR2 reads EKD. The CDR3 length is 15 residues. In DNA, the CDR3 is TGTGCCTGTGACCTACTGGGGACAGACACCGATAAATTCATCTTT. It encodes CACDLLGTDTDKFIF.

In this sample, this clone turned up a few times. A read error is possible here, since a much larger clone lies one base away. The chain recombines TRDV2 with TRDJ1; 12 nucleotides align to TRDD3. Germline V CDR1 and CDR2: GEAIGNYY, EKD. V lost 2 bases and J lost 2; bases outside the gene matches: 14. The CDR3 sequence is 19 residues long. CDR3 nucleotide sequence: TGTGCCTGTGACAGGATCCTCTCTGGGGGATACGCGAAAACCGATAAACTCATCTTT. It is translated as CACDRILSGGYAKTDKLIF.

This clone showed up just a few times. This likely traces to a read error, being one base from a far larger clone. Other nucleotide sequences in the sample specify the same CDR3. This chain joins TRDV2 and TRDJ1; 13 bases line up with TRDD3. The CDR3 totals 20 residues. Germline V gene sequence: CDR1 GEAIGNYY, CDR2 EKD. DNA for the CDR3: TGTGCCTGTGACACCGTCGCTACTGGGGGATACGGAGGGTACACTGATAAACTCATCTTT. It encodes CACDTVATGGYGGYTDKLIF.

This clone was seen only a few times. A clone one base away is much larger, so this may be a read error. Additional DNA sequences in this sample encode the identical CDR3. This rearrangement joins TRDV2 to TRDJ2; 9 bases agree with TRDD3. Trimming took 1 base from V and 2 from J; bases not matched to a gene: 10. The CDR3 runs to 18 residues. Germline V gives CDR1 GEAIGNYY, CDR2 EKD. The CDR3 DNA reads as TGTGCCTGTGACACTCTTACTGGGGGACACGCATTGACAGCACAACTCTTCTTT. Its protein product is CACDTLTGGHALTAQLFF.

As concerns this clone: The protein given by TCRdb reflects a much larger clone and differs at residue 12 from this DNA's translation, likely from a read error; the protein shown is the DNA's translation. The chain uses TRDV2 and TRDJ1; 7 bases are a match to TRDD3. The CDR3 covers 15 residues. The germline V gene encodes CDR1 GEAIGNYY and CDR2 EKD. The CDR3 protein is CACDLLGTDTDNLIF. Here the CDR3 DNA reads TGTGCCTGTGACCTACTGGGGACAGACACCGATAATCTCATCTTT.

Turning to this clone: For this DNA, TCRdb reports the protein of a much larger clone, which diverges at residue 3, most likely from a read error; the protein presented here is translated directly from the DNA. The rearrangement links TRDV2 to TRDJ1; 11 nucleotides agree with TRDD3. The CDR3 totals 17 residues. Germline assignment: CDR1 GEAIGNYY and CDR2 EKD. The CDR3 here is CARDTVGGYAGTDKLIF. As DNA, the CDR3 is TGTGCCCGTGACACCGTTGGGGGATACGCTGGGACCGATAAACTCATCTTT.

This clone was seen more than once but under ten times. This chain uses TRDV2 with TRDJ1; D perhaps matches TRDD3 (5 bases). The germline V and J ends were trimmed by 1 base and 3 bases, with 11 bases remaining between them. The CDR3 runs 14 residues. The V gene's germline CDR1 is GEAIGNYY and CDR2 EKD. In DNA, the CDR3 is TGTGCCTGTGACACTATAGGGGGTGCCGATAAACTCATCTTT. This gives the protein CACDTIGGADKLIF.

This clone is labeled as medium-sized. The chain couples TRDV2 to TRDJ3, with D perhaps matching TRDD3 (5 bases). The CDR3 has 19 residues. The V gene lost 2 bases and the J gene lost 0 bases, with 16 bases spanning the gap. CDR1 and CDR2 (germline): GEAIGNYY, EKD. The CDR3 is CACDNSGGPSSWDTRQMFF. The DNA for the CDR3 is TGTGCCTGTGACAACTCAGGGGGCCCTAGCTCCTGGGACACCCGACAGATGTTTTTC.

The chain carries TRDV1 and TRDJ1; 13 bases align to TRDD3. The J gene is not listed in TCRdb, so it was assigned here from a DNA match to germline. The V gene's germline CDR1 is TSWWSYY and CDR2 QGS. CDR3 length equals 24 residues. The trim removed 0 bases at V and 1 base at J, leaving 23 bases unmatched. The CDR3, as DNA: TGTGCTCTTGGGGAACTGACCCCCAACCCCTTCCTACTACTGGGGGATACGAGCACCGATAAACTCATCTTT. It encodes CALGELTPNPFLLLGDTSTDKLIF.

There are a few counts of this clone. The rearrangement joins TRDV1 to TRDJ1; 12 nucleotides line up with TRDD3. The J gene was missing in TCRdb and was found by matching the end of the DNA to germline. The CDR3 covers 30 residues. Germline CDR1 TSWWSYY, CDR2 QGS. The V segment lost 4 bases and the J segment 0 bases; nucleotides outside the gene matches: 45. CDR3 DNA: TGTGCTCTTGGGGGCCACCTAGGTGCACAAACCCCCAAAGTGTACTGGGGGATACAAGACGACCTGACCTACACCGATAAACTCATCTTT. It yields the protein CALGGHLGAQTPKVYWGIQDDLTYTDKLIF.

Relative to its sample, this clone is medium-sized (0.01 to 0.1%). Here the CDR3 reads CACDAVGDGPYTDKLIF. For the CDR3, the DNA is TGTGCCTGTGACGCGGTGGGGGATGGCCCGTACACCGATAAACTCATCTTT. J is TRDJ1 and V is TRDV2, with 8 positions matching TRDD3. The ends lost 3 bases at V and 0 bases at J; junction bases unmatched: 11. The CDR3 runs to 17 residues. The V gene's germline CDR1 is GEAIGNYY and CDR2 EKD.

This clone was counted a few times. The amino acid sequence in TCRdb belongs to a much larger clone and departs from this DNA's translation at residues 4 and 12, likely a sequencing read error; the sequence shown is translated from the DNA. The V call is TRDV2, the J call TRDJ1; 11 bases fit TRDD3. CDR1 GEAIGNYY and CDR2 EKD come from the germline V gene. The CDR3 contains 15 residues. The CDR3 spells CACTQLGDRDDRLIF. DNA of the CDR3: TGTGCCTGTACCCAACTGGGGGATAGGGACGATAGACTCATCTTT.